This T cell receptor beta chain is drawn from a study of T cell changes during pregnancy in multiple sclerosis. Trimming removed 6 bases from V and 3 bases from J; junction bases left unmatched: 13. This CDR3 comprises 17 residues. Per the germline V gene, CDR1 is MDHEN and CDR2 is SYDVKM. Only in-frame clones appear in the TCRdb table, and some are missing; sequencing was by immunoSEQ multiplex PCR. Here the sample spans about 44,000 clones, roughly nine tenths being singletons. The input for sequencing was CD4+ T cells from peripheral blood mononuclear cells, taken after pregnancy. The clonotype originates from a female donor with multiple sclerosis, enrolled in a pregnancy study. The gene calls are TRBV28 and TRBJ2-7; 11 bases line up with TRBD2. The CDR3 bases are TGTGCCAGCAGGACCGAAACCGGGACTAGCGGCCTCTACGAGCAGTACTTC. As protein: CASRTETGTSGLYEQYF.